This TCR beta chain was found in a study of shared clonotypes between healthy human individuals. Broader study findings: Shared clonotypes across all four donors exceeded non-shared ones in generation probability.

In regard to this clone: Its antigen remains unknown.

Trimming shortened V by 1 base and J by 3 bases, and 13 bases separated the two germline ends. The CDR3 runs 16 residues. The germline gives CDR1 SEHNR, CDR2 FQNEAQ (reference sequence). Sequencing was performed with immunoSEQ multiplex PCR; in TCRdb, only in-frame clones are kept and a portion is missing. The sample carries over 1.5 million clones, 95% to 99% recorded once. The clonotype was recovered from a man under 40 in good health. The specimen sequenced was naive CD4+ T cells sorted from blood. Subset given: CD45RA+ positively selected. V usage is TRBV7-9 and J usage is TRBJ1-5; D unclear. DNA of the CDR3: TGTGCCAGCAGCTTAGGAGGCTACAGCCTCAATCAGCCCCAGCATTTT. This gives the protein CASSLGGYSLNQPQHF.